A selection of T cell receptor beta chains follows, all from one sample in a study of shared clonotypes between healthy human individuals. TCRdb keeps only in-frame clones here, not all; method: immunoSEQ multiplex PCR. In the table there are about half a million clones, 70% to 80% of which are singletons. Sequencing input: PBMCs. The source is a woman aged 40 to 49 in good health. Some clones in this sample may be carry-over from other donors' samples. Both conserved end residues are part of each CDR3. The order of the fields is D gene, V gene, J gene, CDR3 protein. A D gene is named only where the DNA matches it firmly.

d_call: TRBD2
v_call: TRBV7-3
j_call: TRBJ2-3
cdr3_aa: CASSFQGSGLAGVDTQYF

d_call: -
v_call: TRBV23-1
j_call: TRBJ2-7
cdr3_aa: CASSRLLRGYEQYF

d_call: TRBD2
v_call: TRBV9
j_call: TRBJ2-2
cdr3_aa: CASSVLSGTSGTGELFF

d_call: -
v_call: TRBV19
j_call: TRBJ2-7
cdr3_aa: CASSNSPGSFQYF

d_call: -
v_call: TRBV4-1
j_call: TRBJ1-2
cdr3_aa: CASSQGGATPYGYTF

d_call: TRBD2
v_call: TRBV11-2
j_call: TRBJ2-7
cdr3_aa: CASSVGREGYEQYF

d_call: TRBD1
v_call: TRBV19
j_call: TRBJ1-2
cdr3_aa: CASSTRQGLYGYTF

d_call: -
v_call: TRBV7-2
j_call: TRBJ2-2
cdr3_aa: CASSSDFAGELFF

d_call: TRBD2
v_call: TRBV11-2
j_call: TRBJ2-2
cdr3_aa: CASSFSASGTGELFF

d_call: TRBD2
v_call: TRBV5-1
j_call: TRBJ2-3
cdr3_aa: CASSVHRAGGRDTQYF

d_call: TRBD1
v_call: TRBV28
j_call: TRBJ2-7
cdr3_aa: CASSFDRGLGEQYF

d_call: TRBD1
v_call: TRBV7-9
j_call: TRBJ2-7
cdr3_aa: CASSFQDRGYEQYF

d_call: TRBD2
v_call: TRBV27
j_call: TRBJ2-5
cdr3_aa: CASRRGLAGGTFQETQYF

d_call: -
v_call: TRBV5-8
j_call: TRBJ2-1
cdr3_aa: CASSWSGTQYNEQFF

d_call: -
v_call: TRBV18
j_call: TRBJ2-5
cdr3_aa: CASSPPGGGETQYF

d_call: TRBD1
v_call: TRBV6-4
j_call: TRBJ2-2
cdr3_aa: CASSDSGQGAGGELFF

d_call: -
v_call: TRBV11-3
j_call: TRBJ2-7
cdr3_aa: CASSRLGRGAPYEQYF

d_call: TRBD2
v_call: TRBV19
j_call: TRBJ2-7
cdr3_aa: CASNSWTSGRMYF

d_call: -
v_call: TRBV10-1
j_call: TRBJ2-1
cdr3_aa: CASSESRGSSYNEQFF

d_call: TRBD1
v_call: TRBV27
j_call: TRBJ2-7
cdr3_aa: CASSLKGGWYEQYF

d_call: -
v_call: TRBV28
j_call: TRBJ2-1
cdr3_aa: CASSPPRWANEQFF

d_call: -
v_call: TRBV28
j_call: TRBJ2-3
cdr3_aa: CASKEGASGSTDTQYF

d_call: TRBD2
v_call: TRBV4-3
j_call: TRBJ2-1
cdr3_aa: CASSQETSDYNEQFF

d_call: -
v_call: TRBV27
j_call: TRBJ2-3
cdr3_aa: CASSLNRGTDTQYF

d_call: -
v_call: TRBV7-8
j_call: TRBJ2-7
cdr3_aa: CASSLESFSSYEQYF

d_call: -
v_call: TRBV2
j_call: TRBJ1-4
cdr3_aa: CASSPSFATNEKLFF

d_call: -
v_call: TRBV27
j_call: TRBJ2-7
cdr3_aa: CASSLNGSPYEQYF

d_call: -
v_call: TRBV6-1
j_call: TRBJ2-3
cdr3_aa: CASTPGTQPGTQYF

d_call: -
v_call: TRBV30
j_call: TRBJ1-2
cdr3_aa: CAWSADPEVDGYTF

d_call: TRBD2
v_call: TRBV6-4
j_call: TRBJ2-2
cdr3_aa: CASSDSNSGDTGELFF

d_call: TRBD2
v_call: TRBV5-1
j_call: TRBJ2-5
cdr3_aa: CASSLVRASGLYQETQYF

d_call: TRBD2
v_call: TRBV5-3
j_call: TRBJ2-3
cdr3_aa: CARSLGGHRQTSGNTDTQYF

d_call: -
v_call: TRBV29-1
j_call: TRBJ2-7
cdr3_aa: CSVVREVGTYEQYF

d_call: -
v_call: TRBV21-1
j_call: TRBJ1-5
cdr3_aa: CASSMAGGNQPQHF

d_call: -
v_call: TRBV6-5
j_call: TRBJ2-7
cdr3_aa: CASSYAMTGSYEQYF

d_call: -
v_call: TRBV28
j_call: TRBJ2-7
cdr3_aa: CASSSIGPTYEQYF

d_call: TRBD1
v_call: TRBV7-6
j_call: TRBJ2-7
cdr3_aa: CASSAGTGSYEQYF

d_call: -
v_call: TRBV6-5
j_call: TRBJ1-1
cdr3_aa: CASSNNRELNTEAFF

d_call: TRBD1
v_call: TRBV6-6
j_call: TRBJ2-7
cdr3_aa: CASSYLGTERFDEQYF

d_call: -
v_call: TRBV18
j_call: TRBJ1-1
cdr3_aa: CASSPFQGMGLNTEAFF

d_call: -
v_call: TRBV29-1
j_call: TRBJ2-1
cdr3_aa: CSVDVEQFF

d_call: TRBD2
v_call: TRBV10-3
j_call: TRBJ2-3
cdr3_aa: CAISGLAGPDTQYF

d_call: TRBD2
v_call: TRBV27
j_call: TRBJ2-5
cdr3_aa: CASSPLGGSGIQETQYF

d_call: -
v_call: TRBV6-6
j_call: TRBJ2-3
cdr3_aa: CASTLFWGGTDTQYF